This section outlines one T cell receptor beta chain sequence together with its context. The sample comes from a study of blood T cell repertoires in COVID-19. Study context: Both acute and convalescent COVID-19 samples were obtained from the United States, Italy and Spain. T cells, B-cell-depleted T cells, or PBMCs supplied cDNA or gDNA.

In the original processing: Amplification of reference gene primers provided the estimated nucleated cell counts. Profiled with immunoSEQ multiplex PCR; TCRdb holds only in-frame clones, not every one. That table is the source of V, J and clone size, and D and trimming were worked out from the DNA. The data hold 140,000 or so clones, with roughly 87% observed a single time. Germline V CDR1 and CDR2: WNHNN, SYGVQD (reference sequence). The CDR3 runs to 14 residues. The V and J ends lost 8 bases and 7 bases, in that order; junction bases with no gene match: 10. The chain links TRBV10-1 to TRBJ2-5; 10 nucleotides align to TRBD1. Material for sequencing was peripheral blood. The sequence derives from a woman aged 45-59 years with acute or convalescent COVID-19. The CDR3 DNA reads TGCGCCAGCGCAAAGCCGGGACAGGGGTGGACCCAGTACTTC. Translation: CASAKPGQGWTQYF.